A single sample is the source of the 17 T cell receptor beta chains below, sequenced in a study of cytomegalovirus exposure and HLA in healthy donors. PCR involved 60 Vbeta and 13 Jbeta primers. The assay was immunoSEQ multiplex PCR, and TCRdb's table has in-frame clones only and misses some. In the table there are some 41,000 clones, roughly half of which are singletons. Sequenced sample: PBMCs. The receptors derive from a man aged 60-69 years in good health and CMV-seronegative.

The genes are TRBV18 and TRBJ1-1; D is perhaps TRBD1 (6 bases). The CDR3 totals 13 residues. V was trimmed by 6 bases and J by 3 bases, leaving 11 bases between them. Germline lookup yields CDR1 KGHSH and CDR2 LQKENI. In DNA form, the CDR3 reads TGTGCCAGCTCTCTGGACAGATACACTGAAGCTTTCTTT. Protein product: CASSLDRYTEAFF. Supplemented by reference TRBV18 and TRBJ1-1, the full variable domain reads NAGVMQNPRHLVRRRGQEARLRCSPMKGHSHVYWYRQLPEEGLKFMVYLQKENIIDESGMPKERFSAEFPKEGPSILRIQQVVRGDSAAYFCASSLDRYTEAFFGQGTRLTVV.

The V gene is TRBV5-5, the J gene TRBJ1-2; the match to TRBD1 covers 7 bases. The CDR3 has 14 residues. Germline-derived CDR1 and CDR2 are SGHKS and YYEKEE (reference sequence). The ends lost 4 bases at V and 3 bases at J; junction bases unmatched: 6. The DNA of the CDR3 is TGTGCCAGCAGCCAAGAAGACAGGGACTATGGCTACACCTTC. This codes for CASSQEDRDYGYTF.

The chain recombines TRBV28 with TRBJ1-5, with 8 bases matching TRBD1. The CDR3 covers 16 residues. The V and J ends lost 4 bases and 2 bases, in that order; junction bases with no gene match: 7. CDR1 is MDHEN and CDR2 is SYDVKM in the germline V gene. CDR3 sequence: CASSSTQGARNQPQHF. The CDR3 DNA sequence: TGTGCCAGCAGTTCGACGCAGGGGGCTCGCAATCAGCCCCAGCATTTT.

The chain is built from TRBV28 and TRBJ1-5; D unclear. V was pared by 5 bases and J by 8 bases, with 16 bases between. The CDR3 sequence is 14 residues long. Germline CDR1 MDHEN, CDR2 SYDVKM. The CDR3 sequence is CASSRTRLFEPQHF. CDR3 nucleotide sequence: TGTGCCAGCAGTCGGACTCGACTCTTCGAGCCCCAGCATTTT.

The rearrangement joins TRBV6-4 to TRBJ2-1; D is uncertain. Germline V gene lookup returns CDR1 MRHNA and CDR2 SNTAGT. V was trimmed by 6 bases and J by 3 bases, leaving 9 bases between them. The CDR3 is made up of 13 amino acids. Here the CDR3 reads CASSSEGYNEQFF. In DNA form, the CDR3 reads TGTGCCAGCAGCAGCGAAGGCTACAATGAGCAGTTCTTC.

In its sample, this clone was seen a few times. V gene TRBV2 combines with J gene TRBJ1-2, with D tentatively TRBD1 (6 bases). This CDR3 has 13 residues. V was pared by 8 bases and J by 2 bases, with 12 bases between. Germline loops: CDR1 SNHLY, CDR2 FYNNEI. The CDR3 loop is CASGRQANYGYTF. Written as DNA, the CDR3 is TGTGCCAGCGGCCGACAGGCCAACTATGGCTACACCTTC.

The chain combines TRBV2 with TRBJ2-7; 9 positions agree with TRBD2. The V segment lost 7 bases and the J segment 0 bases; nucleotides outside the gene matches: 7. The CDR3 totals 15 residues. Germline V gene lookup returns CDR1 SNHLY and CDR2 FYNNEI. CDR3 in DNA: TGTGCCAGCAAAGGGGGGACTAGCAGCTCCTACGAGCAGTACTTC. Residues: CASKGGTSSSYEQYF.

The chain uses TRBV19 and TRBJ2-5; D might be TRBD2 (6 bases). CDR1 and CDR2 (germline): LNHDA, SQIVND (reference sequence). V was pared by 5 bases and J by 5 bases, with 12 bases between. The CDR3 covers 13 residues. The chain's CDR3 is CASSRLVWETQYF. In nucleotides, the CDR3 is TGTGCCAGTAGTCGACTAGTGTGGGAGACCCAGTACTTC.

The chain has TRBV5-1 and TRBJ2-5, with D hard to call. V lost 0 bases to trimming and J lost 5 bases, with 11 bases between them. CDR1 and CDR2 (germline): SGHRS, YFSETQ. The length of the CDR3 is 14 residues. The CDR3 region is CASSLAFPVETQYF. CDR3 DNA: TGCGCCAGCAGCTTGGCCTTTCCAGTGGAGACCCAGTACTTC.

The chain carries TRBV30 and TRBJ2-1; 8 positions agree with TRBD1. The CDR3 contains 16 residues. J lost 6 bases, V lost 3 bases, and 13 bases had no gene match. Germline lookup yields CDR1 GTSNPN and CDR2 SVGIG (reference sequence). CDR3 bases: TGTGCCTGGAGGGGGAACAGGGGGAATCCGGCCAATGAGCAGTTCTTC. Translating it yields CAWRGNRGNPANEQFF.

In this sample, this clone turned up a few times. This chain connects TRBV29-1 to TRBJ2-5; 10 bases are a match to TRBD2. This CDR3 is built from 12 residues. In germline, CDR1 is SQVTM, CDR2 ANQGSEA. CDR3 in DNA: TGCGGAGAGCGGGAGGGCCCGGAGACCCAGTACTTC. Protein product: CGEREGPETQYF.

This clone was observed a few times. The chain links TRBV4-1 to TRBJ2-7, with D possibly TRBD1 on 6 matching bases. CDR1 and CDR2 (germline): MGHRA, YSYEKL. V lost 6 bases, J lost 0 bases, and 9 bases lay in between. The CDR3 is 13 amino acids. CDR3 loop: CASSRDISYEQYF. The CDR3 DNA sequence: TGCGCCAGCAGTCGGGACATCTCCTACGAGCAGTACTTC.

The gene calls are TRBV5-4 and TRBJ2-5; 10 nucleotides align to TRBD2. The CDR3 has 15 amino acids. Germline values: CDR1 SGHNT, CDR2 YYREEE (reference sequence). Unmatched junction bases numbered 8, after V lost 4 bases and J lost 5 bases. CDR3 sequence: CASSIPSGSGETQYF. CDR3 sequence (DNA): TGTGCCAGCAGCATCCCTAGCGGGAGTGGCGAGACCCAGTACTTC. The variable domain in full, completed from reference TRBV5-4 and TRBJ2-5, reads ETGVTQSPTHLIKTRGQQVTLRCSSQSGHNTVSWYQQALGQGPQFIFQYYREEENGRGNFPPRFSGLQFPNYSSELNVNALELDDSALYLCASSIPSGSGETQYFGPGTRLLVL.

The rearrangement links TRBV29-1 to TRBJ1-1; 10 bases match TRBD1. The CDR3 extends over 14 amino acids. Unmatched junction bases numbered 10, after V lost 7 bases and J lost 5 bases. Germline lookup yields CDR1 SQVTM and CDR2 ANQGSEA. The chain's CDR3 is CSGQGGQGWTEAFF. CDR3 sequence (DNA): TGCAGCGGTCAGGGGGGACAGGGGTGGACTGAAGCTTTCTTT.

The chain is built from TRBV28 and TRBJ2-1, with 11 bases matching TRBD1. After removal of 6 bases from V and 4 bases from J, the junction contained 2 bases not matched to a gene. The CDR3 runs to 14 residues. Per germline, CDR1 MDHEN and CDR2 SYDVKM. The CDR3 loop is CASSRDRGYNEQFF. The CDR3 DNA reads TGTGCCAGCAGCCGGGACAGGGGGTACAATGAGCAGTTCTTC.

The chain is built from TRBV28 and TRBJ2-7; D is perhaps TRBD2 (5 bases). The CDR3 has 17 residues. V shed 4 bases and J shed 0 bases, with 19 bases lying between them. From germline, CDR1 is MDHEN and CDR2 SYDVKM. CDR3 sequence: CASSSRERSRFSYEQYF. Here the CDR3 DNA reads TGTGCCAGCAGTTCGAGGGAAAGGTCGAGATTCTCCTACGAGCAGTACTTC.

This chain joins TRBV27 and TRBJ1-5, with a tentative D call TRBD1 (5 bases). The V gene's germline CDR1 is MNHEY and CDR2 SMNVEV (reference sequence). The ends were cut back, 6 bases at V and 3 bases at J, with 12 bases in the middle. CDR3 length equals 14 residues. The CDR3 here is CASRGLDVNQPQHF. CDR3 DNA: TGTGCCAGCAGGGGACTCGACGTCAATCAGCCCCAGCATTTT.